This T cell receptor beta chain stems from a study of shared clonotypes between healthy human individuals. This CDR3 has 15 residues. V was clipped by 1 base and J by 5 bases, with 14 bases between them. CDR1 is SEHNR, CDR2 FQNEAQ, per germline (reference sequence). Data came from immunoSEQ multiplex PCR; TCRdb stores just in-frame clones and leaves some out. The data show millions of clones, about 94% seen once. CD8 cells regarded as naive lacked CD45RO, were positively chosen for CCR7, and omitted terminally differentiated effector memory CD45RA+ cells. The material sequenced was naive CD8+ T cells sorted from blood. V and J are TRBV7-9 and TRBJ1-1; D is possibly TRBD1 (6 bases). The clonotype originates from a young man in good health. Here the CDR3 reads CASSLGSGGSTEAFF. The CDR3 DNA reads TGTGCCAGCAGCTTAGGTTCGGGGGGCAGTACTGAAGCTTTCTTT.